This record looks at one T cell receptor beta chain sequence and its context. Documented time point: baseline pretreatment blood. Regarding treatment: 15 Gy SBRT to primary tumor, nephrectomy 4 weeks later. The patient's renal cell carcinoma had clear cell pathology. This specimen comes from a study of radiation and T cells in renal cell carcinoma. Germline values: CDR1 LGHNA, CDR2 YNFKEQ. V shed 1 base and J shed 3 bases, with 10 bases lying between them. This CDR3 is built from 15 residues. Using immunoSEQ multiplex PCR, the repertoire was profiled, and TCRdb retains in-frame clones only, with some absent. The data hold approximately 150,000 clones, with roughly 83% observed a single time.

The chain links TRBV4-2 to TRBJ1-5, with D unresolved. The TCR was taken from a woman between 45 and 65 years old with renal cell carcinoma. Sequences were derived from blood, sampled from a patient whose treatment included radiotherapy and nephrectomy. The CDR3 bases are TGTGCCAGCAGCCAAGGGGAATCAGTCAATCAGCCCCAGCATTTT. Its translation: CASSQGESVNQPQHF.